This T cell receptor (beta chain) was retrieved from a study of T cells in Graves' hyperthyroidism and ophthalmopathy. V lost 6 bases to trimming and J lost 1 base; unmatched junction nucleotides: 28. The CDR3 runs 23 residues. RNA transcripts were the template for amplifying TCR beta CDR3 regions. Initially, a first-round RT-PCR of the TCR CDR3 employed the HTBI primer set. TCRdb reprocessed the multiplex PCR reads via MiXCR and lists one record per CDR3 protein. The sample lists around 580,000 distinct CDR3 sequences, around 17% occurring once. When ophthalmopathy did not progress within 18 months, Graves' hyperthyroidism was considered stable. The diagnostic basis comprised clinical symptoms, serum thyroxine and TRAb, thyroid ultrasound and orbital computed tomography. The authors took PBMCs from 10 ml fresh peripheral blood. This clonotype was counted many times.

The TCR comes from a young woman with Graves' hyperthyroidism. Sequenced: blood. V is TRBV12-3 or TRBV12-4 and J is TRBJ2-1, with 9 bases identical to TRBD2. Written as DNA, the CDR3 is TGTGCCAGCAGCCTCAGGGGAAAAAGGGCCCCCTGGGGTAGCGGGGGATCCTACAATGAGCAGTTCTTC. It codes for CASSLRGKRAPWGSGGSYNEQFF.